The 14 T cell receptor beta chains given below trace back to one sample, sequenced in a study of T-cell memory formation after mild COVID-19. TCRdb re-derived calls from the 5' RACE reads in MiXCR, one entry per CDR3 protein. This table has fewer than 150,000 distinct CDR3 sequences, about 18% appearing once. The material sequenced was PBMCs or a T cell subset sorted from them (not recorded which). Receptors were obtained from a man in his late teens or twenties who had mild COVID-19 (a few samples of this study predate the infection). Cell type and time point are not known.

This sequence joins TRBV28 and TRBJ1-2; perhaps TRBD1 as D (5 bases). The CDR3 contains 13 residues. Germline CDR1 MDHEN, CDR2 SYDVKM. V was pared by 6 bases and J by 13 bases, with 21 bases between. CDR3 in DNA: TGTGCCAGCAGCCCGTCCGGGACGGTCTACTTCACCTTC. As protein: CASSPSGTVYFTF.

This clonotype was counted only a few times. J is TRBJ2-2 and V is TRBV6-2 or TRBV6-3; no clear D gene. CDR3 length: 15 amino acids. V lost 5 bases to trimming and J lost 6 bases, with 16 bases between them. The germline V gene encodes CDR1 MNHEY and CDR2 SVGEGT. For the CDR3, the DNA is TGTGCCAGCAGTCTCGGGTCGCATGCTGCCGGGGAGCTGTTTTTT. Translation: CASSLGSHAAGELFF.

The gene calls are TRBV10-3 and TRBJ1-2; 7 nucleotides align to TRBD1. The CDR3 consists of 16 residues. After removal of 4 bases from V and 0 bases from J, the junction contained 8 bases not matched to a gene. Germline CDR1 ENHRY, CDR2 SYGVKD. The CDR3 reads CAISGQGEPSNYGYTF. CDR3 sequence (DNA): TGTGCCATCAGTGGGCAGGGGGAACCTTCTAACTATGGCTACACCTTC.

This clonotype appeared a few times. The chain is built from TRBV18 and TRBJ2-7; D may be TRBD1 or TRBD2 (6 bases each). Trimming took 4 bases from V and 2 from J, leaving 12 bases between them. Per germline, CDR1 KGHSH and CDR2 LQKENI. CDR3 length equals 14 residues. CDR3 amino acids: CASSLEGDPYEQYF. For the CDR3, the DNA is TGTGCCAGCTCACTGGAGGGGGACCCCTACGAGCAGTACTTC.

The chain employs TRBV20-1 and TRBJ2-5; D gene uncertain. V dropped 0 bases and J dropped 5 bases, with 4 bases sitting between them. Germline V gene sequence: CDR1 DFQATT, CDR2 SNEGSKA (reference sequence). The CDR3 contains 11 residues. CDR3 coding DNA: TGCAGTGCTAGAGATTACGAGACCCAGTACTTC. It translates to CSARDYETQYF.

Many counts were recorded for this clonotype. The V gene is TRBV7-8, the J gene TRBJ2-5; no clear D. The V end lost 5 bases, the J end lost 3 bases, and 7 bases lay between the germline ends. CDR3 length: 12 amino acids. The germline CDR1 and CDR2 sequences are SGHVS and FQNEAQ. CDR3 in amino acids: CASSPREETQYF. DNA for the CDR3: TGTGCCAGCAGCCCTCGCGAAGAGACCCAGTACTTC.

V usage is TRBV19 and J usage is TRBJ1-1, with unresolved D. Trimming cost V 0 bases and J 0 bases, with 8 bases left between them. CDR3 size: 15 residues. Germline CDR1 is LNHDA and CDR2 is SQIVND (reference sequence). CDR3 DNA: TGTGCCAGTAGTATAGATCTTGCTATGAACACTGAAGCTTTCTTT. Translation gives CASSIDLAMNTEAFF.

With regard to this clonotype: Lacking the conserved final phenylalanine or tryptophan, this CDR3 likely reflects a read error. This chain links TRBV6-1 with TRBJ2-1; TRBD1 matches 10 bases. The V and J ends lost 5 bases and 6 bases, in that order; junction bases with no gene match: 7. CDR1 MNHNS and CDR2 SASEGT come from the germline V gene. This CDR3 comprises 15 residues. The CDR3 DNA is TGTGCCAGCAGTCCCGGGACAGGGGCCCCCAATGAGCAGTTCGTC. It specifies CASSPGTGAPNEQFV.

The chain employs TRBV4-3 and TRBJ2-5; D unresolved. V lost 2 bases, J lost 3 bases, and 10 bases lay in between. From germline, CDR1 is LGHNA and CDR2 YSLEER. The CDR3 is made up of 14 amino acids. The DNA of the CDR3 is TGCGCCAGCAGCCAACGACTCGCGAAAGAGACCCAGTACTTC. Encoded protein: CASSQRLAKETQYF.

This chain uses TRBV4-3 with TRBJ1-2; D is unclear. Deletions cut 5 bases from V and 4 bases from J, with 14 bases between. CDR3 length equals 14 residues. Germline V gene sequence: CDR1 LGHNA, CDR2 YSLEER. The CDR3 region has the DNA TGCGCCAGCAGCGAGCGGGAGGGTACCTATGGCTACACCTTC. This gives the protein CASSEREGTYGYTF.

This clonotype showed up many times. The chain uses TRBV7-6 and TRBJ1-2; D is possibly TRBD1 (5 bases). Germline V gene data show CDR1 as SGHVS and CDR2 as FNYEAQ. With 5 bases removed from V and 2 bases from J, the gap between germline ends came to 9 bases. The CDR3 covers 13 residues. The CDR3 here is CASSPTGNYGYTF. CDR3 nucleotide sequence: TGTGCCAGCAGCCCCACAGGAAACTATGGCTACACCTTC.

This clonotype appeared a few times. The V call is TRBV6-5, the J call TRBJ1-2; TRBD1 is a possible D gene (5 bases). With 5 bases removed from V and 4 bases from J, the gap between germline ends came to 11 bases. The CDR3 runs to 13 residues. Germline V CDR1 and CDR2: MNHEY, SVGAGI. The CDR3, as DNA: TGTGCCAGCAGTAACGGGGGGACCTATGGCTACACCTTC. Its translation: CASSNGGTYGYTF.

For the CDR3, the DNA is TGCAGTGCAGGTAGAACAGATACGCAGTATTTT. This sequence encodes CSAGRTDTQYF. V usage is TRBV20-1 and J usage is TRBJ2-3; no clear D. Trimming cost V 6 bases and J 3 bases, with 7 bases left between them. The CDR3 covers 11 residues. Germline CDR1 is DFQATT and CDR2 is SNEGSKA (reference sequence).

The CDR3 DNA follows: TGCAGTTCGGGGGACCCTAGCAATCAGCCCCAGCATTTT. This sequence encodes CSSGDPSNQPQHF. The V gene is TRBV20-1, the J gene TRBJ1-5; a weak D match, TRBD1 (5 bases). The V gene's germline CDR1 is DFQATT and CDR2 SNEGSKA (reference sequence). CDR3 size: 13 residues. Trimming took off 8 bases at V and 0 bases at J, with 11 bases between the two ends.